The entry that follows covers one T cell receptor beta chain sequence. The CDR3 consists of 15 residues. V was shortened by 8 bases and J by 10 bases, with 26 bases between the two germline ends. From germline, CDR1 is MDHEN and CDR2 SYDVKM. The sample comes from a study of blood T cell repertoires in COVID-19. Across over 20 US areas, participants ranged in age from 18 to 89 years. The data were produced by immunoSEQ multiplex PCR, yet TCRdb's version contains in-frame clones alone and is incomplete. The repertoire holds roughly 260,000 clones, more than 75% seen once, with approximately 2.5% in the top ten.

Sample: PBMCs or T cells enriched from blood (not recorded which). This TCR was sampled from a young woman who had recovered from COVID-19. The rearrangement links TRBV28 to TRBJ1-1; perhaps TRBD1 as D (5 bases). The CDR3: CASVNWGGRTRGAFF. The DNA of the CDR3 is TGTGCCAGCGTCAATTGGGGGGGACGGACGAGGGGAGCTTTCTTT.